These 6 T cell receptor beta chains share one sample of origin, sequenced in a study of cytomegalovirus exposure and HLA in healthy donors. 60 Vbeta and 13 Jbeta primers were used in PCR. Generated by immunoSEQ multiplex PCR, the TCRdb table keeps only in-frame clones and is missing some. The sample carries fewer than 200,000 clones, over 65% recorded once. The specimen sequenced was PBMCs. These receptors came from a woman in her twenties or thirties in good health and CMV-seronegative.

In its sample, this clone was seen a few times. Germline is not matched at one junction end, which may reflect a read error. This chain uses TRBV7-9 with TRBJ2-7; the match to TRBD1 covers 7 bases. CDR1 is SEHNR, CDR2 FQNEAQ, per germline (reference sequence). The length of the CDR3 is 15 residues. The chain's CDR3 is CSSSLRDSHSYEQYF. CDR3 DNA: TGTTCCAGCAGCTTGAGGGACAGTCACTCCTACGAGCAGTACTTC. Variable domain in full (rest from reference TRBV7-9 and TRBJ2-7): DTGVSQNPRHKITKRGQNVTFRCDPISEHNRLYWYRQTLGQGPEFLTYFQNEAQLEKSRLLSDRFSAERPKGSFSTLEIQRTEQGDSAMYLCSSSLRDSHSYEQYFGPGTRLTVT.

This chain connects TRBV6-4 to TRBJ2-7; the match to TRBD2 covers 12 bases. The CDR3 extends over 16 amino acids. CDR1 MRHNA and CDR2 SNTAGT come from the germline V gene. The V segment lost 0 bases and the J segment 6 bases; nucleotides outside the gene matches: 6. DNA for the CDR3: TGTGCCAGCAGTGACTCCGGACTAGCGGGATTTCTCGAGCAGTACTTC. Its protein is CASSDSGLAGFLEQYF.

The chain couples TRBV6-1 to TRBJ2-7, with D possibly TRBD2 on 5 matching bases. Trimming stripped 4 bases from V and 4 bases from J, with 14 bases between. The germline CDR1 and CDR2 sequences are MNHNS and SASEGT. The CDR3 covers 14 residues. The CDR3 region is CASSVITAAYEQYF. The CDR3 bases are TGTGCCAGCAGTGTTATAACAGCGGCATACGAGCAGTACTTC.

The V gene is TRBV7-8, the J gene TRBJ2-1; D is possibly TRBD1 (5 bases). V gave up 5 bases and J gave up 5 bases, with 13 bases separating them. CDR1 is SGHVS, CDR2 FQNEAQ, per germline. The CDR3 totals 14 residues. Here the CDR3 reads CASSPRVLHNEQFF. The CDR3 DNA follows: TGTGCCAGCAGCCCCAGGGTCTTGCACAATGAGCAGTTCTTC.

The chain carries TRBV5-1 and TRBJ2-5, with 13 bases fitting TRBD2. V was pared by 0 bases and J by 4 bases, with 0 bases of the junction left unmatched. Germline lookup yields CDR1 SGHRS and CDR2 YFSETQ. The CDR3 is made up of 15 amino acids. CDR3: CASSLGTSGRETQYF. The CDR3 DNA reads as TGCGCCAGCAGCTTGGGGACTAGCGGGAGAGAGACCCAGTACTTC.

This clone came up a few times. The chain employs TRBV15 and TRBJ1-2, with D tentatively TRBD1 (6 bases). CDR3 length equals 15 residues. Germline V gene sequence: CDR1 LNHNV, CDR2 YYDKDF (reference sequence). The germline V and J ends were trimmed by 8 bases and 4 bases, with 20 bases remaining between them. The CDR3 DNA follows: TGTGCCACCTCGGGCAGGGGTGCCCGGGGCTATGGCTACACCTTC. Amino acid sequence: CATSGRGARGYGYTF.